A single sample gave rise to the 7 T cell receptor beta chains below, sequenced in a study of blood T cell repertoires in COVID-19. Profiling relied on immunoSEQ multiplex PCR, and the TCRdb table lists in-frame clones only, not all of them. The profile shows 270,000 or so clones, under 90% of them singletons. The sequencing input was peripheral blood. The receptors come from a woman aged 60-75 years with active or convalescent COVID-19.

The chain has TRBV30 and TRBJ1-6; no clear D gene. Germline V gene lookup returns CDR1 GTSNPN and CDR2 SVGIG (reference sequence). The CDR3 covers 13 residues. Trimming pared 5 bases from V and 12 bases from J, leaving 17 bases between. The CDR3 nucleotides are TGTGCCTGGGGCGGTGGGGTCGAGGGACCCCTCCACTTT. Translation: CAWGGGVEGPLHF.

The chain links TRBV4-1 to TRBJ2-3; TRBD1 is a possible D gene (6 bases). CDR1 MGHRA and CDR2 YSYEKL come from the germline V gene. Trimming left V 4 bases short and J 2 bases short, with 10 bases between. The CDR3 totals 14 residues. CDR3 sequence (DNA): TGCGCCAGCAGCCTACAGGGCGACACAGATACGCAGTATTTT. Translated, it gives CASSLQGDTDTQYF.

This chain joins TRBV5-6 and TRBJ1-3; D perhaps matches TRBD1 (6 bases). Germline V gives CDR1 SGHDT, CDR2 YYEEEE. There are 17 residues in the CDR3. V lost 2 bases to trimming and J lost 1 base, with 16 bases between them. CDR3 in DNA: TGTGCCAGCAGCTTCTGGGGCAGGGGTCTATCTGGAAACACCATATATTTT. This codes for CASSFWGRGLSGNTIYF.

V is TRBV6-5 and J is TRBJ1-3; weak D call: TRBD1 (5 bases). The CDR3 loop spans 15 amino acids. Per the germline V gene, CDR1 is MNHEY and CDR2 is SVGAGI. The CDR3: CDPDGGTLSGNTIYF. For the CDR3, the DNA is TGTGACCCCGACGGGGGGACCCTCTCTGGAAACACCATATATTTT.

The chain has TRBV19 and TRBJ1-4, with 12 bases lining up with TRBD1. J lost 5 bases, V lost 7 bases, and 8 bases had no gene match. The germline V gene encodes CDR1 LNHDA and CDR2 SQIVND (reference sequence). The CDR3 is 16 amino acids. The chain's CDR3 is CASTTPGTGGNEKLFF. The CDR3 bases are TGTGCCAGTACCACCCCCGGGACAGGGGGCAATGAAAAACTGTTTTTT.

This chain joins TRBV2 and TRBJ1-2; TRBD1 aligns across 8 bases. V shed 6 bases, J shed 4 bases, and the junction held 13 bases outside the gene matches. The CDR3 extends over 16 amino acids. Germline V gives CDR1 SNHLY, CDR2 FYNNEI. CDR3 coding DNA: TGTGCCAGCAGAGGGGACAGGCTGATCTTGGGCTATGGCTACACCTTC. This codes for CASRGDRLILGYGYTF.

The CDR3 spells CAISDPSLYGYTF. Here the CDR3 DNA reads TGTGCCATCAGTGATCCCAGTCTCTATGGCTACACCTTC. This rearrangement joins TRBV10-3 to TRBJ1-2; D gene ambiguous. This CDR3 has 13 residues. Trimming stripped 3 bases from V and 4 bases from J, with 9 bases between. From germline, CDR1 is ENHRY and CDR2 SYGVKD.